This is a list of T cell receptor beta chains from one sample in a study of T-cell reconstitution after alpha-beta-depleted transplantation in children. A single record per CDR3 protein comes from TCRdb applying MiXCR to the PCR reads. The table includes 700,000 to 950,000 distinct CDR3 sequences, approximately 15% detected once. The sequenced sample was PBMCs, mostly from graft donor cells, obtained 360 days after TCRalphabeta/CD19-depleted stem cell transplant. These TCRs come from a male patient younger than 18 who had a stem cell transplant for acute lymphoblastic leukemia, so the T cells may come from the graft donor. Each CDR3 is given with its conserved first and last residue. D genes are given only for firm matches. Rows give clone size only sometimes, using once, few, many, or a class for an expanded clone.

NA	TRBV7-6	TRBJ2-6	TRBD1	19	CASSPTWTGGASGANVLTF	TGTGCCAGCAGCCCCACTTGGACAGGGGGCGCTTCTGGGGCCAACGTCCTGACTTTC
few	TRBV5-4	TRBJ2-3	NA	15	CASSLGGPGTDTQYF	TGTGCCAGCAGCTTGGGGGGGCCGGGCACAGATACGCAGTATTTT
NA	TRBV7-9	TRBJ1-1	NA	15	CASSLLSGGNTEAFF	TGTGCCAGCAGCTTACTATCCGGAGGGAACACTGAAGCTTTCTTT
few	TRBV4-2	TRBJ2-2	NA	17	CASSQVSGTPNTGELFF	TGTGCCAGCAGCCAAGTATCCGGGACACCTAACACCGGGGAGCTGTTTTTT
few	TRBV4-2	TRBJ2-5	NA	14	CASSPRQVRETQYF	TGTGCCAGCAGCCCCCGACAGGTTCGAGAGACCCAGTACTTC
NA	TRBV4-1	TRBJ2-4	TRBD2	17	CASSQALAVLAKNIQYF	TGCGCCAGCAGCCAAGCTCTAGCGGTATTAGCCAAAAACATTCAGTACTTC
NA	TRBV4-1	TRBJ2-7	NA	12	CASSQDSAEQYF	TGCGCCAGCAGCCAAGATTCGGCCGAGCAGTACTTC
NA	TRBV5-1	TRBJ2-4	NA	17	CASSFGQHFSQNDIQYF	TGCGCCAGCAGCTTCGGACAGCACTTTAGCCAGAACGACATTCAGTACTTC
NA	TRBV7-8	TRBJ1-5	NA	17	CASSSVDTAYSNQPQHF	TGTGCCAGCAGCTCAGTGGACACAGCATATAGCAATCAGCCCCAGCATTTT
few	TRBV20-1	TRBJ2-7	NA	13	CSLTGLGYYEQYF	TGCAGCCTGACAGGCCTAGGGTACTACGAGCAGTACTTC
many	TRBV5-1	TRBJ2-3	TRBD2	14	CASRSSGPTDTQYF	TGCGCCAGCAGGTCTAGCGGACCCACAGATACGCAGTATTTT
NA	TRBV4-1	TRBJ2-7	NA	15	CASSQTGTQTYEQYF	TGCGCCAGCAGCCAAACCGGGACGCAGACCTACGAGCAGTACTTC
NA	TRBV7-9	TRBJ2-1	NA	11	CASSYPYERFF	TGTGCCAGCAGCTATCCTTATGAGCGGTTCTTC
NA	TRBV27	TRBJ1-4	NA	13	CASSEEGGEKLFF	TGTGCCAGCAGTGAAGAGGGTGGTGAAAAACTGTTTTTT
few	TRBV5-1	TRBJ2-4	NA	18	CASSLERVQMLAKNIQYF	TGCGCCAGCAGCTTGGAAAGAGTACAGATGCTAGCCAAAAACATTCAGTACTTC
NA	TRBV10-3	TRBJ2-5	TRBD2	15	CAISAGGSKWETQYF	TGTGCCATCAGTGCTGGCGGGAGCAAGTGGGAGACCCAGTACTTC
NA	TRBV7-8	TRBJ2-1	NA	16	CASSGPRGVIRNEQFF	TGTGCCAGCAGCGGACCCAGGGGGGTGATTCGTAATGAGCAGTTCTTC
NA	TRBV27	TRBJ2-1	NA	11	CASGVSSVMNF	TGTGCCAGCGGAGTTTCTTCTGTTATGAACTTC
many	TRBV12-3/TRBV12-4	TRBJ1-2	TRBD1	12	CASSAGGSGYTF	TGTGCCAGCAGTGCAGGGGGCTCTGGCTACACCTTC
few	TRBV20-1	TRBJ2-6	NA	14	CSAQQVSRANVLTF	TGCAGTGCCCAACAGGTGTCTAGGGCCAACGTCCTGACTTTC
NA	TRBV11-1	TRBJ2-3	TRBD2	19	CASSLHQRLAGRGTDTQYF	TGTGCCAGCAGCTTACATCAGAGACTAGCGGGGAGAGGCACAGATACGCAGTATTTT
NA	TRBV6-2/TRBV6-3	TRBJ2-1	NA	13	CASSYDIPNEQFF	TGTGCCAGCAGTTACGACATTCCCAATGAGCAGTTCTTC
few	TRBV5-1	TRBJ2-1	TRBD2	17	CASSLEGLAGGGNEQFF	TGCGCCAGCAGCTTGGAGGGACTAGCGGGAGGAGGAAATGAGCAGTTCTTC
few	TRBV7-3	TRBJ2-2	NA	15	CASSPNSLDTGELFF	TGTGCCAGCTCCCCCAATAGCCTCGACACCGGGGAGCTGTTTTTT
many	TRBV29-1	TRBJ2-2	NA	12	CSAKRNTGELFF	TGCAGCGCTAAGCGGAACACCGGGGAGCTGTTTTTT
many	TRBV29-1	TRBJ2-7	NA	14	CSVAIQGRNYEQYF	TGCAGCGTCGCCATACAGGGGAGGAACTACGAGCAGTACTTC
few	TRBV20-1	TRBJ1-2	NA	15	CSARDDLGFNYGYTF	TGCAGTGCTAGAGATGACCTGGGGTTTAACTATGGCTACACCTTC
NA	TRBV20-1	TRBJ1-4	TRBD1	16	CSATGQSFATNEKLFF	TGCAGTGCTACGGGACAGTCTTTTGCAACTAATGAAAAACTGTTTTTT
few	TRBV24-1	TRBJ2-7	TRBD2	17	CATSDCRVAGTHYEQYF	TGTGCCACCAGTGATTGTCGAGTAGCGGGGACCCATTACGAGCAGTACTTC
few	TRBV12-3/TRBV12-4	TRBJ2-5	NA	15	CASSPPDWYQETQYF	TGTGCCAGCAGCCCCCCGGACTGGTACCAAGAGACCCAGTACTTC
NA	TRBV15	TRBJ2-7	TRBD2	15	CATSRRGTGGYEQYF	TGTGCCACCAGCAGGCGAGGGACGGGAGGGTACGAGCAGTACTTC
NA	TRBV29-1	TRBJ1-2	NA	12	CSVDRSTYGYTF	TGCAGCGTTGATCGGTCCACCTATGGCTACACCTTC
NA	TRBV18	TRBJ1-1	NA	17	CASSPPGMMGLNTEAFF	TGTGCCAGCTCACCCCCGGGGATGATGGGACTGAACACTGAAGCTTTCTTT
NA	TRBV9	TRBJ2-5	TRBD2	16	CASSVRLAGHQETQYF	TGTGCCAGCAGCGTAAGACTAGCGGGGCATCAAGAGACCCAGTACTTC
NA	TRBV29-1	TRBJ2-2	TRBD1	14	CSVKTGAPTGELFF	TGCAGCGTCAAGACAGGGGCCCCCACCGGGGAGCTGTTTTTT
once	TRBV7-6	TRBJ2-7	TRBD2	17	CASSLVELAGGVDEQYF	TGTGCCAGCAGCTTAGTGGAACTAGCGGGAGGGGTAGACGAGCAGTACTTC
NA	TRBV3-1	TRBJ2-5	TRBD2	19	CASSLHWTSGSVAQETQYF	TGTGCCAGCAGCCTACATTGGACTAGCGGGAGTGTAGCGCAAGAGACCCAGTACTTC
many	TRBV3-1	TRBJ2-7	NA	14	CASSQDRLAYEQYF	TGTGCCAGCAGCCAAGATCGCCTAGCCTACGAGCAGTACTTC
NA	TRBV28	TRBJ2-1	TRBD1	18	CASSFTFLWDRGNYEQFF	TGTGCCAGCAGCTTTACCTTTCTATGGGACAGGGGCAATTATGAGCAGTTCTTC
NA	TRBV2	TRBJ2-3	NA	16	CASTLSAGQSTDTQYF	TGTGCCAGCACCCTCAGTGCGGGACAGAGCACAGATACGCAGTATTTT
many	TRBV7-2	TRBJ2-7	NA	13	CASSPAAHYEQYF	TGTGCCAGCAGCCCGGCCGCACACTACGAGCAGTACTTC
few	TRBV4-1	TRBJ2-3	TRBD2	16	CASSSPRTSGTDTQYF	TGCGCCAGCAGCAGTCCCCGGACTAGCGGGACAGATACGCAGTATTTT
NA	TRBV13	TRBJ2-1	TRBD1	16	CASSQLTGSNPDVQFF	TGTGCCAGCAGCCAATTGACAGGGTCGAATCCAGATGTGCAGTTCTTC
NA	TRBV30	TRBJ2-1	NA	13	CAWSVPTNNEQFF	TGTGCCTGGAGTGTACCTACTAACAATGAGCAGTTCTTC
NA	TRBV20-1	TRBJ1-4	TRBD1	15	CSARDARQGVGGLFF	TGCAGTGCTAGAGATGCTCGACAGGGGGTTGGTGGACTGTTTTTT